A single sample gave rise to the 10 T cell receptor beta chains below, sequenced in a study of blood T cell repertoires in COVID-19. Assay used: immunoSEQ multiplex PCR; TCRdb lists only in-frame clones, some missing. The repertoire holds some 200,000 clones, with 84% as singletons. Material for sequencing was peripheral blood. These TCRs come from a woman between 50 and 59 years old with active or convalescent COVID-19.

This chain joins TRBV19 and TRBJ1-1; no clear D. The V gene lost 5 bases and the J gene lost 3 bases, with 7 bases spanning the gap. This CDR3 is built from 12 residues. CDR1 LNHDA and CDR2 SQIVND come from the germline V gene (reference sequence). The CDR3 DNA reads TGTGCCAGTAGTGACATTGACACTGAAGCTTTCTTT. This codes for CASSDIDTEAFF.

The chain recombines TRBV10-3 with TRBJ2-1, with D tentatively TRBD1 (6 bases). CDR1 is ENHRY, CDR2 SYGVKD, per germline. The V and J ends lost 6 bases and 9 bases respectively, with 18 bases between them. This CDR3 is 14 amino acids long. CDR3 sequence (DNA): TGTGCCATCAGGGCTAAAGGACAGTCTGGTGAGCAGTTCTTC. It encodes CAIRAKGQSGEQFF.

CDR3: CASSQDPRQYV. CDR3 nucleotides: TGCGCCAGCAGCCAAGATCCTAGGCAGTACGTC. The genes are TRBV4-1 and TRBJ2-7, with unresolved D. The germline V and J ends were trimmed by 0 bases and 9 bases, with 6 bases remaining between them. This CDR3 region has 11 residues. CDR1 is MGHRA, CDR2 YSYEKL, per germline.

The chain links TRBV28 to TRBJ2-7, with 7 positions matching TRBD1. V shed 2 bases and J 5 bases; nucleotides not matched to a gene: 12. Germline V lookup: CDR1 MDHEN, CDR2 SYDVKM. The CDR3 consists of 16 residues. The CDR3 DNA follows: TGTGCCAGCAGTTTAGCCCCTGAGACAGGGTTGGACGAGCAGTACGTC. It encodes CASSLAPETGLDEQYV.

J is TRBJ1-6 and V is TRBV2; 7 bases are shared with TRBD1. CDR1 SNHLY and CDR2 FYNNEI come from the germline V gene. Trimming cost V 4 bases and J 10 bases; bases outside gene matches: 10. The CDR3 is made up of 15 amino acids. The CDR3, as DNA: TGTGCCAGCAGTGTATCGGGACAGTTGCACTCACCCCTCCACTTT. It is translated as CASSVSGQLHSPLHF.

The chain's CDR3 is CASSPGLAGGDEQFF. In DNA form, the CDR3 reads TGTGCCAGCAGCCCAGGACTAGCGGGAGGTGATGAGCAGTTCTTC. The V and J genes are TRBV9 and TRBJ2-1, with 14 bases lining up with TRBD2. Unmatched junction bases numbered 5, after V lost 4 bases and J lost 8 bases. CDR1 and CDR2 from the germline V gene are SGDLS and YYNGEE. The CDR3 extends over 15 amino acids.

The chain employs TRBV5-4 and TRBJ1-4; TRBD1 matches at 10 bases. V lost 1 base, J lost 5 bases, and 8 bases stayed unmatched. The V gene's germline CDR1 is SGHNT and CDR2 YYREEE (reference sequence). The CDR3 runs to 17 residues. CDR3 in amino acids: CASSLRSPGQGNEKLFF. CDR3 coding DNA: TGTGCCAGCAGCTTGCGGTCACCGGGACAGGGGAATGAAAAACTGTTTTTT.

Only a few counts were recorded for this clone. The CDR3 sequence is CASSLGGVAGDSYEQYF. CDR3 DNA sequence: TGTGCCAGCAGCCTCGGCGGGGTAGCGGGAGACTCCTACGAGCAGTACTTC. The rearrangement links TRBV11-2 to TRBJ2-7; 9 bases align to TRBD2. This CDR3 spans 17 amino acids. Per germline, CDR1 SGHAT and CDR2 FQNNGV. The V gene end was trimmed by 5 bases and the J gene end by 0 bases; junction bases not matched to a gene: 11.

This clone was picked up one time. The chain employs TRBV2 and TRBJ2-1, with 8 bases aligning to TRBD1. This CDR3 region has 14 residues. Germline CDR1 SNHLY, CDR2 FYNNEI. V lost 6 bases and J lost 13; bases outside the gene matches: 14. The CDR3, as DNA: TGTGCCAGCAGCAGGACTACAGACAGGGGCCAACAGTTCTTC. Translation: CASSRTTDRGQQFF.

This clone was seen only once. The CDR3 here is CASSPGTSDYEQYF. In DNA, the CDR3 is TGTGCCAGCAGTCCCGGGACTAGCGACTACGAGCAGTACTTC. The V call is TRBV6-5, the J call TRBJ2-7; the match to TRBD2 covers 10 bases. CDR3 length: 14 residues. The V and J ends lost 5 bases and 3 bases, in that order; junction bases with no gene match: 4. Germline CDR1 is MNHEY and CDR2 is SVGAGI.